This is a list of T cell receptor beta chains from one sample in a study of vaccination effects on CD4 cells after COVID-19. Repertoires were generated with immunoSEQ multiplex PCR, while TCRdb's copy carries only in-frame clones and drops some. In the table there are roughly 52,000 clones, roughly 70% of which are singletons. No antigen has been assigned to these receptors. This sample comprised CD4+ T cells from PBMCs cultured with SARS-CoV-2 spike peptides, obtained before COVID-19 vaccination. These receptor sequences come from a human donor who received a COVID-19 vaccine. Each CDR3 is given with its conserved first and last residue. A D gene is named only where the DNA matches it firmly. Size is omitted from some rows. Given values are once, few, many or a class for expanded clones.

TGTGCCAGCAGTGAATGGGGAACTAGCGGGGGGGGGAGAGACCGGCGGTACTTC CASSEWGTSGGGRDRRYF TRBV6-1 NA TRBD2 TRBJ2-5
TGTGCCAGTAGTATGCTTCAGGGTGGCAATTCACCCCTCCACTTT CASSMLQGGNSPLHF TRBV19 NA NA TRBJ1-6
TGTGCCAGCATCATCCGGACAGGGCCAAAGAACACTGAAGCTTTCTTT CASIIRTGPKNTEAFF TRBV19 NA TRBD1 TRBJ1-1
TGTGCCAGCAGCTTACAGGGGGTCCTTCTCTCTGGAAACACCATATATTTT CASSLQGVLLSGNTIYF TRBV7-9 NA TRBD1 TRBJ1-3
TGTGCCAGCAGTGAAGGGACCAGACGGGAGACCCAGTACTTC CASSEGTRRETQYF TRBV6-1 once NA TRBJ2-5
TGTGCCTGGAGGGACACCACGCGGGGCTACACCTTC CAWRDTTRGYTF TRBV30 NA NA TRBJ1-2
TGTGCCAGCAGTCGCGACAGGATGACCGGGGAGCTGTTTTTT CASSRDRMTGELFF TRBV7-2 few NA TRBJ2-2
TGTGCCAGCAAGACGGACAGGGGCATGAACACTGAAGCTTTCTTT CASKTDRGMNTEAFF TRBV2 few TRBD1 TRBJ1-1
TGTGCCAGCAGTGTGGACAGGATCTACGAGCAGTACTTC CASSVDRIYEQYF TRBV2 NA TRBD1 TRBJ2-7
TGTGCCAGCAGCACACCCGGGACAGGGATGGTGAGCTCTGGAAACACCATATATTTT CASSTPGTGMVSSGNTIYF TRBV21-1 NA NA TRBJ1-3
TGTGCCAGCAGTCCAGGGGCGGGAGGAGATACGCAGTATTTT CASSPGAGGDTQYF TRBV2 NA TRBD2 TRBJ2-3
TGTGCCAGCAGCAGGGGGAGGACTGACGATACGCAGTATTTT CASSRGRTDDTQYF TRBV7-8 NA NA TRBJ2-3
TGTGCCAGCAGTGGACCAGGGTATGGCTACACCTTC CASSGPGYGYTF TRBV28 NA NA TRBJ1-2
TGTGCCAGCAAGGGCAGGAGCAATCAGCCCCAGCATTTT CASKGRSNQPQHF TRBV28 NA NA TRBJ1-5
TGTGCCAGCAGCCGACTAGCGGGGCCCTACGAGCAGTACTTC CASSRLAGPYEQYF TRBV9 NA TRBD2 TRBJ2-7
TGTGCCAGCTCACCAAGAGAGGCAGGGAGCTCCTACGAGCAGTACTTC CASSPREAGSSYEQYF TRBV18 few NA TRBJ2-7
TGTGCCAGCAGTATTACAGGGGTCGGCTACACCTTC CASSITGVGYTF TRBV5-6 few TRBD1 TRBJ1-2
TGTGCCAGCCGCCCCCGGGGTAGCGGGATAGACACAGATACGCAGTATTTT CASRPRGSGIDTDTQYF TRBV5-5 NA TRBD2 TRBJ2-3
TGTGCCAGCAGCCAAGAATGGTCGGGGTACGAGCAGTACTTC CASSQEWSGYEQYF TRBV3-1/TRBV3-2 NA NA TRBJ2-7
TGTGCCAGCAGAACCGGGACAGGAACCGGGGAGCTGTTTTTT CASRTGTGTGELFF TRBV27 NA TRBD1 TRBJ2-2
TGTGCCAGCAGTTACTCTTGGGAACAGCCCCAGCATTTT CASSYSWEQPQHF TRBV6-2/TRBV6-3 few NA TRBJ1-5
TGTGCCAGCAGTTTATCTGGGGGGCTCGGCTACACCTTC CASSLSGGLGYTF TRBV12-3/TRBV12-4 NA NA TRBJ1-2
TGTGCCAGTCAGCGGAGGGCAGGGAATCACGAGCAGTACTTC CASQRRAGNHEQYF TRBV6-5 NA NA TRBJ2-7
TGTGCCTGGAGTGTAACGGGGAATCAGCCCCAGCATTTT CAWSVTGNQPQHF TRBV30 NA NA TRBJ1-5
TGTGCCAGCAGCCACGGCCAGCGGCGCACAGATACGCAGTATTTT CASSHGQRRTDTQYF TRBV4-2 few NA TRBJ2-3
TGTGCCATCAGTGATAAGGGAGGGAGGAACACTGAAGCTTTCTTT CAISDKGGRNTEAFF TRBV10-3 NA NA TRBJ1-1
TGCGCCAGCAGCCAAGATCAGGGGAGCGGGGCCAACGTCCTGACTTTC CASSQDQGSGANVLTF TRBV4-1 few NA TRBJ2-6
TGTGCCAGCAGCTTAGGTGCAGGGAAAGAGACCCAGTACTTC CASSLGAGKETQYF TRBV7-2 NA NA TRBJ2-5
TGTGCCAGCAGCCCCACTGGGGCAAACAATGAGCAGTTCTTC CASSPTGANNEQFF TRBV7-9 NA NA TRBJ2-1
TGTGCCAGCAGCCAGGGGAACATCTATGGCTACACCTTC CASSQGNIYGYTF TRBV3-1/TRBV3-2 few NA TRBJ1-2
TGTGCCAGTAGTATAGGAATCGCGGCCACTGAAGCTTTCTTT CASSIGIAATEAFF TRBV19 few NA TRBJ1-1
TGTGCCAGCAGCTTAATGATTTGGGGGCCTATCACTGAAGCTTTCTTT CASSLMIWGPITEAFF TRBV7-9 NA NA TRBJ1-1
TGTGCCAGCAGTTTTTGGGGCACTGAAGCTTTCTTT CASSFWGTEAFF TRBV12-3/TRBV12-4 NA NA TRBJ1-1
TGTGCCAGCAGGACAGGGGGCGGTGGCACTGAAGCTTTCTTT CASRTGGGGTEAFF TRBV6-5 NA TRBD1 TRBJ1-1
TGTGCTAGTGGTTTTGCAGGGGGCCACGGCTACACCTTC CASGFAGGHGYTF TRBV12-5 NA TRBD1 TRBJ1-2
TGTGCCACCAGCAGAGTTGGGGGGCGAAAAGAAAAACTGTTTTTT CATSRVGGRKEKLFF TRBV15 NA NA TRBJ1-4
TGTGCCAGCAGCTTAGGTCGAGACTACAATGAGCAGTTCTTC CASSLGRDYNEQFF TRBV11-2 NA NA TRBJ2-1
TGTGCCATCAGGGAAAGGGTAGGGGACACTGAAGCTTTCTTT CAIRERVGDTEAFF TRBV10-3 NA NA TRBJ1-1
TGCGCCAGCAGCTTGAGGCTAGCGGGAGGTTCCGCGAACACCGGGGAGCTGTTTTTT CASSLRLAGGSANTGELFF TRBV5-1 few TRBD2 TRBJ2-2
TGTGCCAGTAGTATCGGGGCTGAAGCTTTCTTT CASSIGAEAFF TRBV19 NA NA TRBJ1-1
TGTGCCAGCAGCCAGACAGGGGGCGAAGAAAACACCATATATTTT CASSQTGGEENTIYF TRBV2 few TRBD1 TRBJ1-3
TGCAGCCCCCAACCGCCGCCTGAAAAACTGTTTTTT CSPQPPPEKLFF TRBV29-1 few NA TRBJ1-4
TGTGCCAGCAGTGCGGCCGGGAGAGTCAATCAGCCCCAGCATTTT CASSAAGRVNQPQHF TRBV2 few NA TRBJ1-5
TGTGCCAGCTCACCGCGGGGAGGGTATGGCTACACCTTC CASSPRGGYGYTF TRBV18 NA NA TRBJ1-2
TGCGCCAGCAGCCATCCTGGACTAGGCAATGAGCAGTTCTTC CASSHPGLGNEQFF TRBV4-3 NA TRBD2 TRBJ2-1
TGTGCCAGCAGCTTGAGGACTAGCGGGGTATACAATGAGCAGTTCTTC CASSLRTSGVYNEQFF TRBV5-4 once TRBD2 TRBJ2-1
TGTGCCAGCAGTTACTCGATGTATGGCTACGAGCAGTACTTC CASSYSMYGYEQYF TRBV6-5 NA NA TRBJ2-7
TGTGCCAGCAGCTTAGGAGGGACAAATCCCAATCAGCCCCAGCATTTT CASSLGGTNPNQPQHF TRBV7-2 NA NA TRBJ1-5
TGTGCCAGCAGTGAATTAAGGGGGCGAGGCTACACCTTC CASSELRGRGYTF TRBV25-1 once TRBD1 TRBJ1-2
TGTGCCACCCAGCCGACAGGGACAAACTATGGCTACACCTTC CATQPTGTNYGYTF TRBV10-3 NA TRBD1 TRBJ1-2
TGCGCCAGCAGCCCCCGGACGGGGCCCAGCGGGGAGCTGTTTTTT CASSPRTGPSGELFF TRBV5-1 NA NA TRBJ2-2